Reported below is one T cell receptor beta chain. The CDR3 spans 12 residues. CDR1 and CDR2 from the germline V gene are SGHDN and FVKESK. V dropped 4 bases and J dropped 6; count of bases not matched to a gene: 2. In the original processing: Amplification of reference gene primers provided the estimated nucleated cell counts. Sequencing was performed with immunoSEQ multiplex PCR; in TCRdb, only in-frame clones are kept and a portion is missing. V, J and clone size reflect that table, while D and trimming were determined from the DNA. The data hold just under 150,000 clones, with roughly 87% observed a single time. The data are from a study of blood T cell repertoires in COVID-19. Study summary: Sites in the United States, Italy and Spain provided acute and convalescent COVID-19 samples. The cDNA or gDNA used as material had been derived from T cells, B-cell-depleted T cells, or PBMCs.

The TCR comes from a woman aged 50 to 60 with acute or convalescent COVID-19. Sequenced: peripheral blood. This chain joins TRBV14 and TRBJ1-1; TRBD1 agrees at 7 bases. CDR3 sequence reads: CASSPQGSEAFF. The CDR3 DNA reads TGTGCCAGCAGCCCACAGGGGTCTGAAGCTTTCTTT.